Included here is one TCR beta chain sequence, with context. Original processing notes: Reference gene primer amplification yielded estimated nucleated cell counts. TCRdb's table, derived via immunoSEQ multiplex PCR, lists solely in-frame clones and lacks some. V and J calls plus clone size are reproduced from that table; the DNA served to infer D and trimming. The sample records about 150,000 clones, 80% to 90% being singletons. The entry originates in a study of blood T cell repertoires in COVID-19. Background on the study: Samples representing acute and convalescent COVID-19 were sourced from the United States, Italy and Spain. PBMCs, B-cell-depleted T cells, or T cells provided the cDNA or gDNA that made up the material.

CDR3 length: 14 amino acids. Trimming removed 6 bases at V and 7 bases at J, with 16 bases between. CDR1 and CDR2 (germline): WSHSY, SAAADI. Sequencing was carried out using peripheral blood. The sequence came from a human donor with acute or convalescent COVID-19. The donor label of this sample is uncertain. The chain employs TRBV10-2 and TRBJ2-1; perhaps TRBD2 as D (6 bases). DNA of the CDR3: TGCGCCAGCAGGGGCGCGGGGACGATAAATGAGCAGTTCTTC. This translates into CASRGAGTINEQFF.